Below are 14 T cell receptor beta chains sequenced from a single sample in a study of T cell repertoires in cytomegalovirus infection (dated by TCRdb to between 2019 and 2020). Sequencing relied on an Illumina HiSeq 1500. TCRdb reprocessed the public reads (quality trimming at Q25 with fastp, clone calling with MiXCR) and kept in-frame beta chains. Entries that share a CDR3 protein sequence are merged under the most common genes and DNA. In all, the sample holds around 240,000 distinct CDR3 sequences, and approximately 24% of those were seen once. 15% to 20% of the sample goes to the ten largest clones. The sequencing input was CD8+ T cells from PBMCs. Receptor source: a human donor in good health (CMV status not recorded). Some clones in this sample may be carry-over from other donors' samples.

This clonotype occurred many times. The chain couples TRBV10-3 to TRBJ2-7; D might be TRBD1 (6 bases). The V gene's germline CDR1 is ENHRY and CDR2 SYGVKD. The CDR3 spans 14 residues. The V and J ends lost 3 bases and 4 bases respectively, with 13 bases between them. The CDR3 nucleotides read TGTGCCATCAGTGAACCGGGACAAGATTACGAGCAGTACTTC. Its translation is CAISEPGQDYEQYF.

V and J are TRBV30 and TRBJ1-5, with TRBD1 identical over 7 bases. Germline assignment: CDR1 GTSNPN and CDR2 SVGIG (reference sequence). The V segment lost 1 base and the J segment 6 bases; nucleotides outside the gene matches: 6. The CDR3 runs 14 residues. As DNA, the CDR3 is TGTGCCTGGAGTGAAGGCAGGGGGGCTCAGCCCCAGCATTTT. Amino acids: CAWSEGRGAQPQHF.

This rearrangement joins TRBV28 to TRBJ2-3, with D hard to call. Trimming left V 5 bases short and J 0 bases short, with 6 bases between. Germline values: CDR1 MDHEN, CDR2 SYDVKM. CDR3 length: 13 residues. The CDR3 DNA reads as TGTGCCAGCAGTAGAGACAGCACAGATACGCAGTATTTT. Residues: CASSRDSTDTQYF. The whole variable domain, remainder taken from reference TRBV28 and TRBJ2-3, is DVKVTQSSRYLVKRTGEKVFLECVQDMDHENMFWYRQDPGLGLRLIYFSYDVKMKEKGDIPEGYSVSREKKERFSLILESASTNQTSMYLCASSRDSTDTQYFGPGTRLTVL.

This chain uses TRBV14 with TRBJ1-1, with no clear D. Germline V gene sequence: CDR1 SGHDN, CDR2 FVKESK. Trimming removed 1 base from V and 3 bases from J, with 9 bases in between. The CDR3 extends over 14 amino acids. The CDR3 loop is CASSQVSGYTEAFF. DNA for the CDR3: TGTGCCAGCAGCCAAGTGTCGGGGTACACTGAAGCTTTCTTT.

This clonotype showed up many times. The gene calls are TRBV2 and TRBJ2-1; 10 bases agree with TRBD2. CDR1 is SNHLY, CDR2 FYNNEI, per germline. This CDR3 region has 15 residues. V shed 3 bases and J 9 bases; nucleotides not matched to a gene: 8. CDR3 region: CASSDVASGGVEQFF. Here the CDR3 DNA reads TGTGCCAGCAGTGACGTGGCTAGCGGGGGCGTTGAGCAGTTCTTC.

About this clonotype itself: A junction end diverges from the germline sequence, so it may reflect a read error. The V call is TRBV27, the J call TRBJ2-7; TRBD1 might be the D (6 bases). Germline lookup yields CDR1 MNHEY and CDR2 SMNVEV (reference sequence). The CDR3 has 16 residues. The CDR3 DNA sequence: TGTGCCAACAGTTTATCCACAGGGTTTACCCACTACGTGCAGTACTTC. Translated, it gives CANSLSTGFTHYVQYF.

This clonotype was detected a few times. The chain uses TRBV12-3 or TRBV12-4 and TRBJ1-1, with D maybe TRBD1 (6 bases). The V gene lost 5 bases and the J gene lost 5 bases, with 15 bases spanning the gap. The CDR3 covers 14 residues. CDR3 protein: CASSRTGLGTEAFF. CDR3 sequence (DNA): TGTGCCAGCAGTCGTACAGGGTTGGGTACTGAAGCTTTCTTT.

This clonotype was found a few times. This chain joins TRBV2 and TRBJ2-7; 12 bases fit TRBD2. Germline V gene lookup returns CDR1 SNHLY and CDR2 FYNNEI. Trimming at V came to 6 bases and at J to 2 bases, leaving 5 bases not matched to a gene. The CDR3 is made up of 15 amino acids. Here the CDR3 DNA reads TGTGCCAGCAGGGCACTAGCGGGAGGTACCTACGAGCAGTACTTC. Protein product: CASRALAGGTYEQYF. The entire variable domain, with the rest obtained from reference TRBV2 and TRBJ2-7, is as follows: EPEVTQTPSHQVTQMGQEVILRCVPISNHLYFYWYRQILGQKVEFLVSFYNNEISEKSEIFDDQFSVERPDGSNFTLKIRSTKLEDSAMYFCASRALAGGTYEQYFGPGTRLTVT.

The chain recombines TRBV12-5 with TRBJ1-2, with 7 bases identical to TRBD1. The CDR3 contains 15 residues. Germline assignment: CDR1 LGHNT and CDR2 FRNRAP. The junction had 4 bases not matched to a gene; V was cut back by 1 base and J by 2 bases. DNA for the CDR3: TGTGCTAGTGGTTTGGATCTGGACAGGAACTATGGCTACACCTTC. The encoded protein is CASGLDLDRNYGYTF.

This clonotype has just a few counts. The rearrangement uses TRBV7-2 and TRBJ2-7, with 11 bases that match TRBD1. The CDR3 spans 14 residues. Germline V gene sequence: CDR1 SGHTA, CDR2 FQGNSA. The V and J ends lost 8 bases and 2 bases, in that order; junction bases with no gene match: 5. The CDR3: CASRDRGDPYEQYF. The CDR3 DNA is TGTGCCAGCCGGGACAGGGGGGACCCCTACGAGCAGTACTTC. Based on the CDR3 plus reference TRBV7-2 and TRBJ2-7, the full variable domain is GAGVSQSPSNKVTEKGKDVELRCDPISGHTALYWYRQSLGQGLEFLIYFQGNSAPDKSGLPSDRFSAERTGGSVSTLTIQRTQQEDSAVYLCASRDRGDPYEQYFGPGTRLTVT.

About this clonotype: One base away lies a much larger clone, so this may be a sequencing read error. V usage is TRBV6-1 and J usage is TRBJ1-5; possibly TRBD1 for D (6 bases). Germline lookup yields CDR1 MNHNS and CDR2 SASEGT. This CDR3 region has 14 residues. CDR3 in DNA: TGTGTCAGCAGTGAAGTGGGGGGGCCCCAGCCCCAGCATTTT. Amino acid sequence: CVSSEVGGPQPQHF.

This clonotype came up many times. The rearrangement joins TRBV7-9 to TRBJ1-1, with D perhaps TRBD1 (6 bases). The CDR3 spans 16 residues. Germline V gives CDR1 SEHNR, CDR2 FQNEAQ (reference sequence). Trimming took 6 bases from V and 4 from J, leaving 21 bases between them. The CDR3 loop reads CASSSSGDGGGTEAFF. CDR3 bases: TGTGCCAGCAGTTCCTCTGGGGACGGAGGGGGCACTGAAGCTTTCTTT.

This clonotype was detected many times. The rearrangement links TRBV7-9 to TRBJ1-1; D gene uncertain. CDR3 length equals 12 residues. From germline, CDR1 is SEHNR and CDR2 FQNEAQ (reference sequence). V was cut by 8 bases and J by 0 bases, with 7 bases left in between. This CDR3 is CASAGVNTEAFF. The CDR3 region has the DNA TGTGCCAGCGCCGGGGTGAACACTGAAGCTTTCTTT.

This clonotype was counted many times. The chain links TRBV7-6 to TRBJ1-4; D remains unclear. Germline V gene data show CDR1 as SGHVS and CDR2 as FNYEAQ. V was clipped by 5 bases and J by 10 bases, with 14 bases between them. The CDR3 is 13 residues long. The DNA for the CDR3 is TGTGCCAGCAGCACCGAGGCGGGCGGAAAACTGTTTTTT. It translates to CASSTEAGGKLFF.